Presented here are 25 T cell receptor beta chains from one specimen sequenced in a study of shared clonotypes between healthy human individuals. Generated by immunoSEQ multiplex PCR, the TCRdb table keeps only in-frame clones and is missing some. The sample carries about 1.5 million clones, 98% recorded once. The source material was naive CD4+ T cells sorted from blood. Subset described: CD45RA+ positively selected. These receptors were obtained from a man aged 30 to 45 in good health.

V gene TRBV10-3 combines with J gene TRBJ2-7; tentatively, D is TRBD1 or TRBD2 (5 bases each). This CDR3 has 14 amino acids. The V gene lost 11 bases and the J gene lost 2 bases, with 19 bases spanning the gap. Germline V CDR1 and CDR2: ENHRY, SYGVKD. CDR3 DNA: TGTGCCGTAGGAGTCGGGGACGGCACCTACGAGCAGTACTTC. Translating gives CAVGVGDGTYEQYF.

The chain joins TRBV7-2 to TRBJ2-2, with 10 bases matching TRBD1. With 0 bases clipped from V and 7 bases from J, the junction kept 8 bases outside the gene matches. The CDR3 extends over 17 amino acids. Per the germline V gene, CDR1 is SGHTA and CDR2 is FQGNSA. The CDR3 loop reads CASSLALDRGQDGELFF. CDR3 bases: TGTGCCAGCAGCTTAGCGCTTGACAGGGGGCAAGACGGGGAGCTGTTTTTT.

V gene TRBV27 combines with J gene TRBJ2-4, with 11 bases that match TRBD2. The V segment lost 2 bases and the J segment 0 bases; nucleotides outside the gene matches: 3. The CDR3 covers 17 residues. Germline V gene lookup returns CDR1 MNHEY and CDR2 SMNVEV (reference sequence). The CDR3 nucleotides are TGTGCCAGCAGTTTACTAGCGGGAGGAGAAGCCAAAAACATTCAGTACTTC. Translation: CASSLLAGGEAKNIQYF.

The J gene is TRBJ2-7, the V gene TRBV6-1, with D possibly TRBD1 on 6 matching bases. Germline V gene data show CDR1 as MNHNS and CDR2 as SASEGT. V dropped 6 bases and J dropped 4 bases, with 16 bases sitting between them. This CDR3 is 14 amino acids long. CDR3: CASSSTGLVYEQYF. CDR3 sequence (DNA): TGTGCCAGCAGCTCGACAGGCCTCGTGTACGAGCAGTACTTC.

This chain links TRBV5-8 with TRBJ2-3; 10 bases are a match to TRBD2. Losses at the gene ends were 5 bases for V and 3 bases for J; bases not matched to a gene: 3. Germline V gene data show CDR1 as SGHTS and CDR2 as YDEGEE. CDR3 size: 14 residues. The CDR3 is CASRRLAGTDTQYF. CDR3 bases: TGTGCCAGCAGACGACTAGCGGGTACAGATACGCAGTATTTT. The full variable domain, rest sourced from reference TRBV5-8 and TRBJ2-3, is EAGVTQSPTHLIKTRGQQATLRCSPISGHTSVYWYQQALGLGLQFLLWYDEGEERNRGNFPPRFSGRQFPNYSSELNVNALELEDSALYLCASRRLAGTDTQYFGPGTRLTVL.

This chain uses TRBV7-2 with TRBJ2-1, with TRBD2 matching 14 bases. The CDR3 contains 19 residues. Germline V gene data show CDR1 as SGHTA and CDR2 as FQGNSA. V trimming: 5 bases; J trimming: 0 bases; junction bases outside the gene matches: 9. CDR3 in amino acids: CASSPKGLAGGFSYNEQFF. The DNA for the CDR3 is TGTGCCAGCAGCCCGAAAGGACTAGCGGGAGGTTTCTCCTACAATGAGCAGTTCTTC.

This chain's CDR3 is CASSSQTGRYEQYF. The CDR3 DNA is TGTGCCAGCAGTTCCCAGACAGGGAGGTACGAGCAGTACTTC. The V and J genes are TRBV27 and TRBJ2-7, with a possible D match to TRBD1 (7 bases). There are 14 residues in the CDR3. V shed 4 bases and J shed 4 bases, with 14 bases lying between them. Germline V gene data show CDR1 as MNHEY and CDR2 as SMNVEV (reference sequence).

Here the CDR3 reads CASSLAGIIRGPNYGYTF. DNA for the CDR3: TGTGCCAGCAGCTTGGCCGGAATAATCAGGGGCCCAAACTATGGCTACACCTTC. This rearrangement joins TRBV5-5 to TRBJ1-2; D might be TRBD1 (6 bases). The CDR3 sequence is 18 residues long. Trimming removed 0 bases at V and 2 bases at J, with 20 bases between. Germline values: CDR1 SGHKS, CDR2 YYEKEE (reference sequence).

V gene TRBV7-9 combines with J gene TRBJ1-2; D might be TRBD1 (5 bases). Germline CDR1 SEHNR, CDR2 FQNEAQ (reference sequence). V gave up 5 bases and J gave up 8 bases, with 24 bases separating them. The CDR3 consists of 16 residues. CDR3 nucleotides: TGTGCCAGCAGCAACGGATCCCGGGCGGGGGTATGGGGCTACACCTTC. Translation: CASSNGSRAGVWGYTF.

The chain uses TRBV11-2 and TRBJ1-2; maybe TRBD1 (5 bases). In germline, CDR1 is SGHAT, CDR2 FQNNGV. V dropped 2 bases and J dropped 8 bases, with 15 bases sitting between them. The CDR3 has 14 amino acids. In DNA, the CDR3 is TGTGCCAGCAGCTTATCAGGGAGCGGTACAGGCTACACCTTC. This encodes CASSLSGSGTGYTF.

The chain is built from TRBV28 and TRBJ2-7; 8 nucleotides agree with TRBD1. V lost 6 bases to trimming and J lost 6 bases; unmatched junction nucleotides: 10. The CDR3 covers 14 residues. Germline V CDR1 and CDR2: MDHEN, SYDVKM. CDR3 bases: TGTGCCAGCAGGGTCAGGGCCAGGGGGCTCGAGCAGTACTTC. This encodes CASRVRARGLEQYF.

The chain combines TRBV5-6 with TRBJ1-2; no reliable D call. Germline V gene data show CDR1 as SGHDT and CDR2 as YYEEEE. This CDR3 spans 14 amino acids. Trimming left V 4 bases short and J 1 base short, with 11 bases between. DNA of the CDR3: TGTGCCAGCAGCCCTCCGGTGATTAACTATGGCTACACCTTC. This codes for CASSPPVINYGYTF.

The V and J genes are TRBV10-3 and TRBJ1-1; TRBD1 is a possible D gene (6 bases). Germline CDR1 and CDR2: ENHRY and SYGVKD. This CDR3 comprises 15 residues. V lost 6 bases and J 0 bases, leaving 14 bases between the germline ends. The CDR3 protein is CAIRQGGRLNTEAFF. CDR3 nucleotides: TGTGCCATCAGACAGGGCGGTCGATTGAACACTGAAGCTTTCTTT.

This sequence joins TRBV6-5 and TRBJ2-1; D gene uncertain. Trimming cost V 3 bases and J 6 bases, with 9 bases left between them. There are 13 residues in the CDR3. Germline V gene sequence: CDR1 MNHEY, CDR2 SVGAGI. CDR3: CASSYRASNEQFF. The CDR3 DNA sequence: TGTGCCAGCAGTTATCGGGCATCCAATGAGCAGTTCTTC.

The J gene is TRBJ2-7, the V gene TRBV6-1, with 7 bases identical to TRBD1. The CDR3 runs 12 residues. Germline V gene data show CDR1 as MNHNS and CDR2 as SASEGT. V trimming: 6 bases; J trimming: 6 bases; junction bases outside the gene matches: 5. The CDR3 bases are TGTGCCAGCAGGACAGGGTCGGCCGAGCAGTACTTC. It yields the protein CASRTGSAEQYF.

The gene calls are TRBV4-1 and TRBJ1-1; D remains unclear. The CDR3 has 16 amino acids. V was cut by 4 bases and J by 2 bases, with 17 bases left in between. Germline V gene lookup returns CDR1 MGHRA and CDR2 YSYEKL. The CDR3 nucleotides are TGCGCCAGCAGCCCGCACTACTCTTTATATAACACTGAAGCTTTCTTT. Protein product: CASSPHYSLYNTEAFF.

The J gene is TRBJ1-1, the V gene TRBV5-1; D is uncertain. V was shortened by 4 bases and J by 4 bases, with 11 bases between the two germline ends. This CDR3 has 13 residues. Germline V CDR1 and CDR2: SGHRS, YFSETQ. In DNA form, the CDR3 reads TGCGCCAGCAGCATCGCAGGAGGCACTGAAGCTTTCTTT. The encoded protein is CASSIAGGTEAFF.

This sequence joins TRBV10-1 and TRBJ2-7, with D tentatively TRBD2 (6 bases). Germline loops: CDR1 WNHNN, CDR2 SYGVQD (reference sequence). V shed 3 bases and J shed 3 bases, with 12 bases lying between them. CDR3 size: 14 residues. CDR3 residues: CASSDGPGLYEQYF. CDR3 coding DNA: TGCGCCAGCAGTGATGGGCCGGGACTCTACGAGCAGTACTTC.

In regard to this clone: The sample contains more than one DNA sequence encoding this CDR3. This rearrangement joins TRBV11-2 to TRBJ2-1; 10 bases are a match to TRBD2. CDR3 length: 15 amino acids. V trimming: 1 base; J trimming: 7 bases; junction bases outside the gene matches: 4. Looked up from germline, CDR1 is SGHAT and CDR2 is FQNNGV. This CDR3 reads CASSLGTSGLNEQFF. The CDR3 DNA follows: TGTGCCAGCAGCTTAGGGACTAGCGGTCTGAATGAGCAGTTCTTC.

This clone showed up just once. The chain joins TRBV5-1 to TRBJ2-3; D unclear. V dropped 1 base and J dropped 1 base, with 7 bases sitting between them. Germline values: CDR1 SGHRS, CDR2 YFSETQ. CDR3 length: 14 residues. The CDR3 loop reads CASSLLEGTDTQYF. The CDR3 DNA reads as TGCGCCAGCAGCTTGCTAGAGGGCACAGATACGCAGTATTTT.

The V and J genes are TRBV7-2 and TRBJ2-7; D possibly corresponds to TRBD1 (6 bases). Between the trimmed V and J ends, which lost 4 bases and 6 bases, there was a span of 13 bases. Germline assignment: CDR1 SGHTA and CDR2 FQGNSA. CDR3 size: 13 residues. The CDR3 DNA reads as TGTGCCAGCAGCTCAGTCCAGGACAGCGAGCAGTACTTC. Amino acid sequence: CASSSVQDSEQYF.

This chain connects TRBV10-3 to TRBJ1-5, with D possibly matching TRBD1 (6 bases). The CDR3 consists of 18 residues. CDR1 is ENHRY, CDR2 SYGVKD, per germline. Trimming took 0 bases from V and 3 from J, leaving 18 bases between them. The DNA of the CDR3 is TGTGCCATCAGTGAGTCTTTAGGTCAGGGGCCCGACAATCAGCCCCAGCATTTT. This codes for CAISESLGQGPDNQPQHF.

V and J are TRBV14 and TRBJ2-7, with D possibly matching TRBD1 (6 bases). The CDR3 is made up of 13 amino acids. Trimming shortened V by 4 bases and J by 5 bases, and 12 bases separated the two germline ends. The germline V gene encodes CDR1 SGHDN and CDR2 FVKESK. This chain's CDR3 is CASSRGPGHEQYF. DNA for the CDR3: TGTGCCAGCAGCCGGGGGCCTGGGCACGAGCAGTACTTC.

The chain uses TRBV6-6 and TRBJ1-3, with D unresolved. Germline V gives CDR1 MNHNY, CDR2 SVGAGI (reference sequence). The CDR3 length is 13 residues. Trimming shortened V by 6 bases and J by 4 bases, and 10 bases separated the two germline ends. The CDR3 bases are TGTGCCAGCAGCCCAGCGGGCGGAAACACCATATATTTT. Translated, it gives CASSPAGGNTIYF.

This clone appeared a single time. The J gene is TRBJ2-2, the V gene TRBV2; the match to TRBD1 covers 10 bases. This CDR3 contains 14 residues. CDR1 SNHLY and CDR2 FYNNEI come from the germline V gene. V was pared by 8 bases and J by 3 bases, with 3 bases of the junction left unmatched. As DNA, the CDR3 is TGTGCCAGCGACAGGGGGCAGGACACCGGGGAGCTGTTTTTT. The encoded protein is CASDRGQDTGELFF.